The text below deals with one T cell receptor (beta chain). Antigen: not known. The data stem from a study of T cell responses to AZD1222 COVID-19 vaccine. General study findings and limits: Without day 14 samples, only post-peak T cell repertoires were studied. Rises in breadth and depth of Spike-specific TCRs came after two AZD1222 doses. As reported, nearly half of all spike-specific TCRs target variant regions that are unmutated. Clonal diversity was possibly underestimated, and white British individuals and females predominated among donors.

V lost 5 bases to trimming and J lost 4 bases; unmatched junction nucleotides: 7. The CDR3 runs to 14 residues. In germline, CDR1 is SGHNT, CDR2 YENEEA. The table came from immunoSEQ multiplex PCR; TCRdb's copy has only in-frame clones and leaves some out. The sample lists some 67,000 clones, roughly four fifths seen once, with 6.5% in the top ten. Here the sequenced sample was peripheral blood, taken 28 days after the second AZD1222 dose. The TCR sequence derives from an adult who received the AZD1222 COVID-19 vaccine. The gene calls are TRBV11-3 and TRBJ1-1, with 7 nucleotides matching TRBD1. The CDR3 reads CASSKGWDSTEAFF. The CDR3 DNA is TGTGCCAGCAGCAAGGGGTGGGACAGCACTGAAGCTTTCTTT.